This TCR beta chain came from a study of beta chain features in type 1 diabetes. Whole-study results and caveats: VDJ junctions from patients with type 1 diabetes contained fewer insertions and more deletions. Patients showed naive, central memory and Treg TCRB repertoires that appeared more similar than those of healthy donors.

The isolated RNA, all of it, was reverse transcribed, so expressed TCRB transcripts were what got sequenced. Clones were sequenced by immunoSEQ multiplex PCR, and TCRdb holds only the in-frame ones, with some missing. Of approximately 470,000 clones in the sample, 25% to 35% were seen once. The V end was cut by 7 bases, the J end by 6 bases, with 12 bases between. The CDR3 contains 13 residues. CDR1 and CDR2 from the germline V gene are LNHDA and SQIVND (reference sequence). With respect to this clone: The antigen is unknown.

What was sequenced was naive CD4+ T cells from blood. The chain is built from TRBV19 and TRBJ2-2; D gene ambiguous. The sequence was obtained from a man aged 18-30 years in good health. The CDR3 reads CASTRRSAGELFF. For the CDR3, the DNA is TGTGCCAGTACTCGACGGTCGGCCGGGGAGCTGTTTTTT. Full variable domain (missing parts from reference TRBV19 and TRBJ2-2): DGGITQSPKYLFRKEGQNVTLSCEQNLNHDAMYWYRQDPGQGLRLIYYSQIVNDFQKGDIAEGYSVSREKKESFPLTVTSAQKNPTAFYLCASTRRSAGELFFGEGSRLTVL.